This TCR beta chain was sequenced during a study of metastatic and nonmetastatic thyroid tumors. About the study: Peripheral blood and tumor or nodule samples from malignant and benign thyroid patients were compared.

Whole-study findings and limits: For both blood and tumor, malignant thyroid tumors reportedly showed significantly higher TCR beta diversity than benign nodules did.

In the authors' workflow: Variation in CDR3 across clinicopathological groups served as the basis for constructing a distant-metastasis classifier in papillary thyroid cancer. TCRdb ran MiXCR on the PCR reads. The authors' filters were not applied to this entry. The table includes about 47,000 clones, under 30% detected once. This CDR3 contains 12 residues. V was cut by 4 bases and J by 13 bases, with 11 bases left in between. Thyroid surgery was performed in patients who had received no treatment beforehand. This clone was picked up many times. Its antigen is unknown. This chain uses TRBV12-3 or TRBV12-4 with TRBJ1-6, with no clear D. The receptor comes from a male donor with papillary thyroid cancer or a benign thyroid nodule (not recorded which). Some clones in this sample may be carry-over from other donors' samples. Specimen: blood. CDR3 sequence: CASSSPVGPLHF. In DNA, the CDR3 is TGTGCCAGCAGTTCCCCTGTGGGCCCCCTCCACTTT.